A selection of T cell receptor beta chains follows, all from one sample in a study of spatial heterogeneity in lung cancer. TCRdb reprocessed the 5' RACE reads with MiXCR, giving one entry per CDR3 protein. The repertoire holds 2,500 to 3,000 distinct CDR3 sequences, with roughly 49% as singletons. Sequencing used lung tumor tissue, obtained at surgery. These receptor sequences come from a male donor with early-stage non-small cell lung cancer. CDR3s include the opening cysteine and the closing phenylalanine or tryptophan. The D gene is left open where the match is weak. Size values are once, few and many counts, or a class for expanded clones, and some rows have none.

TGCGCCAGCAGCGATAGATGGACACAAAATCCCTACAATGAGCAGTTCTTC,CASSDRWTQNPYNEQFF,few,NA,TRBV5-1,TRBJ2-1
TGTGCCAGCAGTTTAGGGGTAGGCTTTTCCTACGAGCAGTACTTC,CASSLGVGFSYEQYF,NA,NA,TRBV28,TRBJ2-7
TGTGCCAGCAGCGGTGGTAGTATCGGCACTGAAGCTTTCTTT,CASSGGSIGTEAFF,NA,NA,TRBV7-2,TRBJ1-1
TGTGCCAGCAGTTACCCTGTTAGGGTTGATACGCAGTATTTT,CASSYPVRVDTQYF,NA,NA,TRBV6-2/TRBV6-3,TRBJ2-3
TGTGCCAGCAGCGCCTATGGGGCTCCCATCGGCAATGAGCAGTTCTTC,CASSAYGAPIGNEQFF,NA,NA,TRBV7-2,TRBJ2-1
TGTGCCAGCAGCTTAGTGGGGACTAGCGGGGGCAATGAGCAGTTCTTC,CASSLVGTSGGNEQFF,once,TRBD2,TRBV7-2,TRBJ2-1
TGTGCCAGCAGCCAAGAAATTAGCGGGGGGTACGAGCAGTACTTC,CASSQEISGGYEQYF,NA,TRBD2,TRBV4-2,TRBJ2-7
TGTGCCAGCAGCTTAGGACAGGAAGACACAGATACGCAGTATTTT,CASSLGQEDTDTQYF,NA,TRBD1,TRBV6-4,TRBJ2-3
TGTGCCACCAGTGATGGACCCCCGGGGGGGAAGGCTTTCTTT,CATSDGPPGGKAFF,medium-sized,NA,TRBV24-1,TRBJ1-1
TGTGCCAGCAGCCCAGGGGGCATAAACACTGAAGCTTTCTTT,CASSPGGINTEAFF,NA,TRBD1,TRBV11-2,TRBJ1-1
TGTGCCAGCAGTGCGACAGGGATGAGCGGCTACACCTTC,CASSATGMSGYTF,NA,TRBD1,TRBV25-1,TRBJ1-2